Listed here are 21 T cell receptor beta chains from one sample, sequenced in a study of T cells in localized non-small cell lung cancer. Clones were read by immunoSEQ multiplex PCR, and TCRdb kept only the in-frame ones, dropping some. The profile shows around 36,000 clones, roughly 83% of them singletons. The sequences come from PBMCs, collected before any cancer treatment. The receptors come from a woman between 35 and 75 years old with stage II squamous cell lung carcinoma.

The chain uses TRBV5-1 and TRBJ2-3; TRBD1 matches at 8 bases. V lost 3 bases and J lost 0; bases outside the gene matches: 9. This CDR3 comprises 17 residues. The germline CDR1 and CDR2 sequences are SGHRS and YFSETQ. In DNA form, the CDR3 reads TGCGCCAGCAGCTCGGGACAGGCCCTAGCTAGCACAGATACGCAGTATTTT. It is translated as CASSSGQALASTDTQYF.

The rearrangement joins TRBV5-5 to TRBJ2-1; 9 bases align to TRBD1. J was trimmed by 9 bases and V by 2 bases; bases with no gene match: 15. This CDR3 has 17 amino acids. CDR1 is SGHKS and CDR2 is YYEKEE in the germline V gene (reference sequence). DNA of the CDR3: TGTGCCAGCAGCTTAGCCACCGGGACAGGGCGTAGAGGTGAGCAGTTCTTC. As protein: CASSLATGTGRRGEQFF.

The chain recombines TRBV11-2 with TRBJ2-1; D might be TRBD2 (6 bases). The ends were cut back, 5 bases at V and 5 bases at J, with 19 bases in the middle. CDR1 SGHAT and CDR2 FQNNGV come from the germline V gene. The CDR3 totals 16 residues. CDR3 sequence (DNA): TGTGCCAGCAGCACTACTCCTAGCGTCTCTAACAATGAGCAGTTCTTC. This translates into CASSTTPSVSNNEQFF.

V is TRBV7-2 and J is TRBJ2-3; D gene ambiguous. Germline lookup yields CDR1 SGHTA and CDR2 FQGNSA. Trimming pared 5 bases from V and 2 bases from J, leaving 8 bases between. The CDR3 loop spans 13 amino acids. Here the CDR3 reads CASSHEYTDTQYF. The CDR3, as DNA: TGTGCCAGCAGCCACGAGTACACAGATACGCAGTATTTT.

The chain carries TRBV18 and TRBJ2-5; perhaps TRBD2 as D (5 bases). The CDR3 sequence is 13 residues long. Trimming took 3 bases from V and 7 from J, leaving 12 bases between them. CDR1 is KGHSH and CDR2 is LQKENI in the germline V gene. The CDR3 DNA sequence: TGTGCCAGCTCACCGCCAAGCGCGGGGACCCAGTACTTC. Translation: CASSPPSAGTQYF.

This chain connects TRBV28 to TRBJ1-1, with a weak D call TRBD1 (5 bases). Between the trimmed V and J ends, which lost 4 bases and 3 bases, there was a span of 18 bases. This CDR3 is built from 16 residues. CDR1 is MDHEN, CDR2 SYDVKM, per germline. DNA of the CDR3: TGTGCCAGCAGTTCCCCCAGGAGGCAGGGTGACACTGAAGCTTTCTTT. Its protein product is CASSSPRRQGDTEAFF.

The chain has TRBV6-6 and TRBJ2-7; 7 bases fit TRBD1. J lost 5 bases, V lost 5 bases, and 12 bases had no gene match. CDR1 and CDR2 (germline): MNHNY, SVGAGI (reference sequence). The CDR3 has 15 amino acids. The CDR3 nucleotides are TGTGCCAGCAGTCCCCGGGACAGCCTCCGGGACGAGCAGTACGTC. Amino acids: CASSPRDSLRDEQYV.

This clone was seen a single time. The chain uses TRBV6-1 and TRBJ2-7, with D unresolved. Germline values: CDR1 MNHNS, CDR2 SASEGT. Trimming took 4 bases from V and 6 from J, leaving 10 bases between them. There are 12 residues in the CDR3. CDR3 DNA: TGTGCCAGCAGTGGGCTTAGGACCGAGCAGTACGTC. Amino acid sequence: CASSGLRTEQYV.

The V call is TRBV28, the J call TRBJ1-4; no reliable D call. Germline V gene lookup returns CDR1 MDHEN and CDR2 SYDVKM. The V and J ends lost 4 bases and 0 bases respectively, with 9 bases between them. The length of the CDR3 is 15 residues. In DNA, the CDR3 is TGTGCCAGCAGTTCCTCAGGTGCAACTAATGAAAAACTGTTTTTT. Amino acid sequence: CASSSSGATNEKLFF.

The V gene is TRBV28, the J gene TRBJ2-7, with a weak D call TRBD1 (6 bases). The CDR3 sequence is 14 residues long. V was shortened by 3 bases and J by 6 bases, with 15 bases between the two germline ends. Germline values: CDR1 MDHEN, CDR2 SYDVKM. For the CDR3, the DNA is TGTGCCAGCAGTTTCGTTGGCAGGGGCGGCGAGCAGTACTTC. Translated: CASSFVGRGGEQYF.

This CDR3 reads CASSLEAHTDTQYF. The CDR3 DNA follows: TGCGCCAGCAGCTTGGAGGCCCACACAGATACGCAGTATTTT. The chain links TRBV5-1 to TRBJ2-3; unclear D gene. Trimming left V 0 bases short and J 2 bases short, with 7 bases between. The CDR3 has 14 amino acids. Germline assignment: CDR1 SGHRS and CDR2 YFSETQ.

The chain's CDR3 is CASSWGQGIGEQFF. CDR3 bases: TGTGCCAGCAGTTGGGGACAGGGGATCGGTGAGCAGTTCTTC. This sequence joins TRBV27 and TRBJ2-1, with 10 bases matching TRBD1. The CDR3 loop spans 14 amino acids. The germline V gene has CDR1 MNHEY and CDR2 SMNVEV (reference sequence). V was clipped by 4 bases and J by 9 bases; unmatched bases: 6.

The chain has TRBV7-2 and TRBJ2-1; D is perhaps TRBD2 (5 bases). With 6 bases removed from V and 8 bases from J, the gap between germline ends came to 20 bases. Germline loops: CDR1 SGHTA, CDR2 FQGNSA. This CDR3 contains 15 residues. The CDR3 is CASSFKLGEMDEQFF. The CDR3 coding sequence is TGTGCCAGCAGTTTTAAGTTGGGAGAGATGGATGAGCAGTTCTTC.

The chain uses TRBV28 and TRBJ2-1; D possibly corresponds to TRBD2 (5 bases). V dropped 6 bases and J dropped 10 bases, with 25 bases sitting between them. Per germline, CDR1 MDHEN and CDR2 SYDVKM. This CDR3 is 16 amino acids long. The CDR3 nucleotides are TGTGCCAGCAGCCCACCCGAAAGCGGTTACAATTTAGAGCAGTTCTTC. This sequence encodes CASSPPESGYNLEQFF.

The V and J genes are TRBV18 and TRBJ1-6; tentative D call: TRBD1 (5 bases). The CDR3 has 15 amino acids. From germline, CDR1 is KGHSH and CDR2 LQKENI. Deletions cut 2 bases from V and 6 bases from J, with 11 bases between. This CDR3 is CASSPGGVSNSPLHF. In DNA, the CDR3 is TGTGCCAGCTCACCAGGGGGGGTCAGTAATTCACCCCTCCACTTT.

V gene TRBV6-6 combines with J gene TRBJ2-5; the match to TRBD2 covers 9 bases. The germline V gene has CDR1 MNHNY and CDR2 SVGAGI (reference sequence). With 6 bases clipped from V and 7 bases from J, the junction kept 6 bases outside the gene matches. The CDR3 runs 13 residues. CDR3 coding DNA: TGTGCCAGCAGCCGTAGCGGGGGAGGGACCCAGTACTTC. Protein: CASSRSGGGTQYF.

The chain combines TRBV7-9 with TRBJ2-5, with D tentatively TRBD2 (5 bases). The V end was cut by 3 bases, the J end by 3 bases, with 8 bases between. The CDR3 extends over 13 amino acids. The germline CDR1 and CDR2 sequences are SEHNR and FQNEAQ (reference sequence). CDR3 sequence (DNA): TGTGCCAGCAGCTTGATCGGGGAAGAGACCCAGTACTTC. It translates to CASSLIGEETQYF.

For the CDR3, the DNA is TGTGCCAGCAGCGAAGTTAGGGGGGAAAAACTGTTTTTT. Amino acids: CASSEVRGEKLFF. The V and J genes are TRBV6-5 and TRBJ1-4; perhaps TRBD1 as D (6 bases). V was clipped by 6 bases and J by 8 bases, with 13 bases between them. This CDR3 has 13 amino acids. Germline lookup yields CDR1 MNHEY and CDR2 SVGAGI.

The gene calls are TRBV18 and TRBJ1-6, with 9 positions matching TRBD1. CDR1 and CDR2 (germline): KGHSH, LQKENI. Losses at the gene ends were 3 bases for V and 5 bases for J; bases not matched to a gene: 2. The CDR3 extends over 15 amino acids. The CDR3 nucleotides are TGTGCCAGCTCACCCGGACAGGGGAATAATTCACCCCTCCACTTT. Amino acids: CASSPGQGNNSPLHF.

This clone appeared a single time. The chain links TRBV2 to TRBJ2-5, with D perhaps given as TRBD1 or TRBD2 (6 bases each). This CDR3 is 14 amino acids long. Trimming pared 6 bases from V and 5 bases from J, leaving 16 bases between. From germline, CDR1 is SNHLY and CDR2 FYNNEI. The CDR3 sequence is CASRSMGGLETQYF. CDR3 coding DNA: TGTGCCAGCAGGAGTATGGGGGGCCTGGAGACCCAGTACTTC. The complete variable domain, with remaining parts taken from reference TRBV2 and TRBJ2-5, reads EPEVTQTPSHQVTQMGQEVILRCVPISNHLYFYWYRQILGQKVEFLVSFYNNEISEKSEIFDDQFSVERPDGSNFTLKIRSTKLEDSAMYFCASRSMGGLETQYFGPGTRLLVL.

The CDR3 loop reads CASSTRDSFPSGANVLTF. CDR3 DNA: TGTGCCAGTAGTACCCGGGACAGCTTTCCCTCTGGGGCCAACGTCCTGACTTTC. The V gene is TRBV19, the J gene TRBJ2-6, with 7 bases identical to TRBD1. The J segment lost 0 bases and the V segment lost 4 bases, leaving 9 bases of the junction unmatched. This CDR3 has 18 residues. The V gene's germline CDR1 is LNHDA and CDR2 SQIVND (reference sequence).